These 29 T cell receptor beta chains originate from one sample sequenced in a study of T cells in tuberculosis. Measured with immunoSEQ multiplex PCR; TCRdb has only the in-frame clones, and not every one. In the table there are under 35,000 clones, roughly 95% of which are singletons. The sample comprised PBMCs. These receptor sequences come from a donor under 30 with latent tuberculosis or without tuberculosis infection.

A single count supports this clone. The V gene is TRBV6-5, the J gene TRBJ1-4; D gene uncertain. The V end lost 6 bases, the J end lost 6 bases, and 8 bases lay between the germline ends. Germline V gene lookup returns CDR1 MNHEY and CDR2 SVGAGI. This CDR3 is 12 amino acids long. The CDR3 DNA reads TGTGCCAGCAGCCGGTCGGATGAAAAACTGTTTTTT. Translated: CASSRSDEKLFF.

DNA for the CDR3: TGTGCCAGTAGGGGGTATAGCTCCTACAATGAGCAGTTCTTC. This sequence encodes CASRGYSSYNEQFF. The chain couples TRBV5-6 to TRBJ2-1, with D maybe TRBD1 (6 bases). Looked up from germline, CDR1 is SGHDT and CDR2 is YYEEEE. The CDR3 consists of 14 residues. V lost 8 bases and J 0 bases, leaving 12 bases between the germline ends.

This chain links TRBV5-1 with TRBJ2-2; tentative D call: TRBD2 (6 bases). Trimming removed 5 bases from V and 7 bases from J, with 12 bases in between. CDR1 is SGHRS and CDR2 is YFSETQ in the germline V gene. The CDR3 has 13 residues. The CDR3 region has the DNA TGCGCCAGCAGAGAGGGACTTGTCGGGGAGCTGTTTTTT. As protein: CASREGLVGELFF.

The chain couples TRBV20-1 to TRBJ2-1; perhaps TRBD2 as D (7 bases). Germline CDR1 and CDR2: DFQATT and SNEGSKA (reference sequence). The V and J ends lost 8 bases and 10 bases respectively, with 15 bases between them. This CDR3 is 11 amino acids long. In DNA form, the CDR3 reads TGCAGTAGCCGTAAGGGGGGGGAGCAGTTCTTC. This gives the protein CSSRKGGEQFF.

J is TRBJ2-7 and V is TRBV18; 9 bases are a match to TRBD1. The CDR3 has 13 amino acids. V lost 3 bases, J lost 6 bases, and 3 bases stayed unmatched. Germline CDR1 and CDR2: KGHSH and LQKENI. CDR3 protein: CASSPDRGREQYF. DNA of the CDR3: TGTGCCAGCTCACCGGACAGGGGACGCGAGCAGTACTTC.

The J gene is TRBJ2-1, the V gene TRBV2, with a weak D call TRBD1 (5 bases). V was shortened by 7 bases and J by 8 bases, with 12 bases between the two germline ends. The CDR3 totals 12 residues. The V gene's germline CDR1 is SNHLY and CDR2 FYNNEI. In nucleotides, the CDR3 is TGTGCCAGCACCGAGCAAGGGGATGAGCAGTTCTTC. It codes for CASTEQGDEQFF.

The gene calls are TRBV2 and TRBJ1-2; 9 nucleotides line up with TRBD1. This CDR3 comprises 13 residues. Trimming took 6 bases from V and 4 from J; bases not matched to a gene: 3. Germline V gene data show CDR1 as SNHLY and CDR2 as FYNNEI. CDR3 sequence: CASSPQGAYGYTF. CDR3 DNA sequence: TGTGCCAGCAGCCCACAGGGGGCCTATGGCTACACCTTC.

This chain joins TRBV28 and TRBJ2-2, with 10 bases matching TRBD2. The CDR3 sequence is 15 residues long. Looked up from germline, CDR1 is MDHEN and CDR2 is SYDVKM. The V segment lost 2 bases and the J segment 11 bases; nucleotides outside the gene matches: 8. Here the CDR3 DNA reads TGTGCCAGCAGTTTAAGGGGCCTAGCGGGAGCTGAGCTGTTTTTT. Its protein is CASSLRGLAGAELFF.

This clone was seen a handful of times. J is TRBJ1-2 and V is TRBV5-1, with TRBD1 matching 9 bases. The J segment lost 1 base and the V segment lost 3 bases, leaving 7 bases of the junction unmatched. Per the germline V gene, CDR1 is SGHRS and CDR2 is YFSETQ. CDR3 size: 16 residues. CDR3 region: CASSWGGQGSNYGYTF. The CDR3 coding sequence is TGCGCCAGCAGCTGGGGTGGACAGGGGAGTAACTATGGCTACACCTTC.

The rearrangement joins TRBV19 to TRBJ1-1; D not resolved. The length of the CDR3 is 14 residues. Deletions cut 3 bases from V and 3 bases from J, with 11 bases between. Germline CDR1 and CDR2: LNHDA and SQIVND (reference sequence). CDR3 amino acids: CASSMEGVDTEAFF. The CDR3 region has the DNA TGTGCCAGTAGTATGGAGGGCGTGGACACTGAAGCTTTCTTT.

This clone has just a few counts. The chain recombines TRBV7-8 with TRBJ1-4; D uncertain. Germline assignment: CDR1 SGHVS and CDR2 FQNEAQ. Trimming stripped 1 base from V and 8 bases from J, with 11 bases between. The CDR3 runs to 14 residues. Written as DNA, the CDR3 is TGTGCCAGCAGCTTAGGATGGGAGTCGGAAAAACTGTTTTTT. Translation: CASSLGWESEKLFF.

The V and J genes are TRBV7-9 and TRBJ2-3; 7 positions match TRBD1. Germline V CDR1 and CDR2: SEHNR, FQNEAQ (reference sequence). The CDR3 is made up of 15 amino acids. The trim removed 5 bases at V and 1 base at J, leaving 6 bases unmatched. CDR3 sequence reads: CASSLLDRGTDTQYF. As DNA, the CDR3 is TGTGCCAGCAGCCTACTCGACAGGGGCACAGATACGCAGTATTTT.

The gene calls are TRBV2 and TRBJ2-5; TRBD2 matches 10 bases. Germline CDR1 reads SNHLY; CDR2 reads FYNNEI. This CDR3 comprises 14 residues. The trim removed 7 bases at V and 5 bases at J, leaving 7 bases unmatched. CDR3: CASNGASGSETQYF. CDR3 DNA: TGTGCCAGCAACGGGGCTAGCGGGAGCGAGACCCAGTACTTC. Combining the CDR3 with reference TRBV2 and TRBJ2-5 gives the whole variable domain EPEVTQTPSHQVTQMGQEVILRCVPISNHLYFYWYRQILGQKVEFLVSFYNNEISEKSEIFDDQFSVERPDGSNFTLKIRSTKLEDSAMYFCASNGASGSETQYFGPGTRLLVL.

The chain links TRBV9 to TRBJ2-5, with D tentatively TRBD2 (6 bases). The CDR3 loop spans 13 amino acids. Germline V gives CDR1 SGDLS, CDR2 YYNGEE. Between the trimmed V and J ends, which lost 4 bases and 5 bases, there was a span of 12 bases. CDR3 protein: CASSLLSGETQYF. CDR3 nucleotides: TGTGCCAGCAGCCTACTTAGCGGTGAGACCCAGTACTTC.

The chain combines TRBV30 with TRBJ1-2, with D hard to call. The CDR3 is 13 amino acids. Germline CDR1 GTSNPN, CDR2 SVGIG (reference sequence). The V and J ends lost 2 bases and 4 bases respectively, with 11 bases between them. DNA of the CDR3: TGTGCCTGGAGTAAGGCAGGAACCTATGGCTACACCTTC. Amino acid sequence: CAWSKAGTYGYTF.

The chain recombines TRBV4-2 with TRBJ2-7; D possibly corresponds to TRBD1 (6 bases). There are 15 residues in the CDR3. CDR1 LGHNA and CDR2 YNFKEQ come from the germline V gene. V dropped 4 bases and J dropped 2 bases, with 15 bases sitting between them. The CDR3 region has the DNA TGTGCCAGCAGCCCCCGATTCGCAGGGGCCTACGAGCAGTACTTC. As protein: CASSPRFAGAYEQYF.

The chain employs TRBV6-5 and TRBJ2-1; possibly TRBD1 for D (6 bases). In germline, CDR1 is MNHEY, CDR2 SVGAGI. The ends were cut back, 3 bases at V and 10 bases at J, with 13 bases in the middle. The CDR3 consists of 13 residues. The CDR3 protein is CASSYSPQGEQFF. The CDR3 DNA reads as TGTGCCAGCAGTTATTCCCCCCAGGGGGAGCAGTTCTTC.

The chain carries TRBV19 and TRBJ1-1; no clear D gene. CDR3 size: 14 residues. Germline V lookup: CDR1 LNHDA, CDR2 SQIVND (reference sequence). V lost 9 bases to trimming and J lost 1 base, with 15 bases between them. The CDR3 is CASTNNRRNTEAFF. As DNA, the CDR3 is TGTGCCAGCACAAACAACAGAAGGAACACTGAAGCTTTCTTT.

The rearrangement links TRBV11-3 to TRBJ1-2, with D perhaps TRBD1 (5 bases). Looked up from germline, CDR1 is SGHNT and CDR2 is YENEEA. Trimming cost V 4 bases and J 8 bases, with 17 bases left between them. The CDR3 runs to 14 residues. The CDR3 nucleotides are TGTGCCAGCAGCTCCACCCCGCAGGGCGGCGGCTACACCTTC. Its protein is CASSSTPQGGGYTF.

V usage is TRBV27 and J usage is TRBJ2-1, with 8 bases identical to TRBD1. The CDR3 contains 14 residues. V lost 8 bases to trimming and J lost 4 bases; unmatched junction nucleotides: 7. Germline V gene sequence: CDR1 MNHEY, CDR2 SMNVEV (reference sequence). The CDR3 sequence: CASGGQGLYNEQFF. CDR3 in DNA: TGTGCCAGCGGTGGACAGGGCCTATACAATGAGCAGTTCTTC.

This chain joins TRBV11-2 and TRBJ1-1; tentative D call: TRBD1 (6 bases). The V end lost 0 bases, the J end lost 8 bases, and 13 bases lay between the germline ends. Germline-derived CDR1 and CDR2 are SGHAT and FQNNGV. The CDR3 has 14 residues. The CDR3 is CASSLEGPGTEAFF. The CDR3 coding sequence is TGTGCCAGCAGCTTAGAGGGGCCCGGGACAGAAGCTTTCTTT.

The genes are TRBV7-9 and TRBJ1-2; no definite D call. The V gene's germline CDR1 is SEHNR and CDR2 FQNEAQ (reference sequence). V was shortened by 5 bases and J by 2 bases, with 15 bases between the two germline ends. The CDR3 covers 15 residues. The CDR3 DNA is TGTGCCAGCAGCCTCCGGGAAGAAGTAAACTATGGCTACACCTTC. It is translated as CASSLREEVNYGYTF.

This chain links TRBV7-2 with TRBJ2-7, with 9 bases lining up with TRBD2. There are 14 residues in the CDR3. Unmatched junction bases numbered 3, after V lost 2 bases and J lost 4 bases. Germline V gene data show CDR1 as SGHTA and CDR2 as FQGNSA. This chain's CDR3 is CASSLTSGQYEQYF. For the CDR3, the DNA is TGTGCCAGCAGCTTAACTAGCGGGCAGTACGAGCAGTACTTC. The full variable domain, completed using reference TRBV7-2 and TRBJ2-7, is GAGVSQSPSNKVTEKGKDVELRCDPISGHTALYWYRQSLGQGLEFLIYFQGNSAPDKSGLPSDRFSAERTGGSVSTLTIQRTQQEDSAVYLCASSLTSGQYEQYFGPGTRLTVT.

The V gene is TRBV6-1, the J gene TRBJ1-3; 12 positions match TRBD1. The germline gives CDR1 MNHNS, CDR2 SASEGT. The CDR3 spans 15 residues. V dropped 6 bases and J dropped 8; count of bases not matched to a gene: 8. CDR3 residues: CASRSRGQGADTIYF. The CDR3 DNA reads as TGTGCCAGCAGGAGTAGGGGACAGGGGGCGGACACCATATATTTT.

J is TRBJ2-5 and V is TRBV28; TRBD2 agrees at 8 bases. There are 20 residues in the CDR3. Germline V gives CDR1 MDHEN, CDR2 SYDVKM. V dropped 8 bases and J dropped 3; count of bases not matched to a gene: 26. Here the CDR3 reads CASSNGRALRPLYGEETQYF. The CDR3 DNA sequence: TGTGCCAGCTCGAACGGGAGGGCCCTTAGACCTCTCTACGGGGAAGAGACCCAGTACTTC. The whole variable domain, filled in from reference TRBV28 and TRBJ2-5, reads DVKVTQSSRYLVKRTGEKVFLECVQDMDHENMFWYRQDPGLGLRLIYFSYDVKMKEKGDIPEGYSVSREKKERFSLILESASTNQTSMYLCASSNGRALRPLYGEETQYFGPGTRLLVL.

The chain joins TRBV5-1 to TRBJ2-7; 12 nucleotides agree with TRBD1. The CDR3 is 15 residues long. J was trimmed by 0 bases and V by 4 bases; bases with no gene match: 2. Germline V gives CDR1 SGHRS, CDR2 YFSETQ. CDR3 sequence: CASSGTGGSSYEQYF. CDR3 nucleotides: TGCGCCAGCAGCGGGACAGGGGGCAGCTCCTACGAGCAGTACTTC.

The gene calls are TRBV4-1 and TRBJ1-2, with D hard to call. The CDR3 consists of 19 residues. Germline CDR1 MGHRA, CDR2 YSYEKL. Trimming stripped 3 bases from V and 5 bases from J, with 28 bases between. The CDR3: CASSHRKIGMGGVRYGYTF. For the CDR3, the DNA is TGCGCCAGCAGCCACCGAAAGATTGGGATGGGCGGGGTCAGATATGGCTACACCTTC.

This chain connects TRBV30 to TRBJ2-5, with 7 bases fitting TRBD2. After removal of 3 bases from V and 2 bases from J, the junction contained 6 bases not matched to a gene. The CDR3 extends over 14 amino acids. Germline V gene lookup returns CDR1 GTSNPN and CDR2 SVGIG (reference sequence). This CDR3 reads CAWRPLADQETQYF. CDR3 nucleotides: TGTGCCTGGAGACCTCTAGCGGATCAAGAGACCCAGTACTTC. The full variable domain, completed using reference TRBV30 and TRBJ2-5, is SQTIHQWPATLVQPVGSPLSLECTVEGTSNPNLYWYRQAAGRGLQLLFYSVGIGQISSEVPQNLSASRPQDRQFILSSKKLLLSDSGFYLCAWRPLADQETQYFGPGTRLLVL.

V gene TRBV7-9 combines with J gene TRBJ2-7, with TRBD2 matching 9 bases. The CDR3 runs to 15 residues. The germline V gene encodes CDR1 SEHNR and CDR2 FQNEAQ (reference sequence). The V and J ends lost 5 bases and 2 bases, in that order; junction bases with no gene match: 7. CDR3 region: CASSPTSGKTYEQYF. The CDR3 DNA reads as TGTGCCAGCAGCCCGACTAGCGGAAAGACCTACGAGCAGTACTTC.